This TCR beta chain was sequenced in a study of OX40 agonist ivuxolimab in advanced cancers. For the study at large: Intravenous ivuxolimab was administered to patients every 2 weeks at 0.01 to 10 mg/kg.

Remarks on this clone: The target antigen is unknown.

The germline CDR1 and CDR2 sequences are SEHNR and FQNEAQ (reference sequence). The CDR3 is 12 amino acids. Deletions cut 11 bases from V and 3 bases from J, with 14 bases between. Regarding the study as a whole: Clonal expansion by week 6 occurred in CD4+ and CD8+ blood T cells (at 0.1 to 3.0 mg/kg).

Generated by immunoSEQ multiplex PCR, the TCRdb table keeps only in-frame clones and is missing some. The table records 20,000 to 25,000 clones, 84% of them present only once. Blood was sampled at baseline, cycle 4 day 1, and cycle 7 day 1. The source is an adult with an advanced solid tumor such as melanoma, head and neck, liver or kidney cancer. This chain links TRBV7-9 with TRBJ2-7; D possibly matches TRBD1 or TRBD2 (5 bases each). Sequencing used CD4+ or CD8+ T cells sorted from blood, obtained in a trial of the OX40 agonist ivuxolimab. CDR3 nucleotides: TGTGCCTCCTCCGGGGCCTACTACGAGCAGTACTTC. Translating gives CASSGAYYEQYF. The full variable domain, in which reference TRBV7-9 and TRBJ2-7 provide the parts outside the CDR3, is DTGVSQNPRHKITKRGQNVTFRCDPISEHNRLYWYRQTLGQGPEFLTYFQNEAQLEKSRLLSDRFSAERPKGSFSTLEIQRTEQGDSAMYLCASSGAYYEQYFGPGTRLTVT.